One sample yielded the 6 T cell receptor beta chains listed below, sequenced in a study of cytomegalovirus exposure and HLA in healthy donors. PCR was performed using 60 Vbeta and 13 Jbeta primers. The table came from immunoSEQ multiplex PCR; TCRdb's copy has only in-frame clones and leaves some out. This sample has 100,000 or so clones, with about two thirds found just once. Material: PBMCs. All receptors derive from a woman in her 30s in good health and CMV-seropositive.

This clone showed up just a few times. The chain joins TRBV5-1 to TRBJ1-2; 11 bases match TRBD1. This CDR3 has 16 residues. Unmatched junction bases numbered 1, after V lost 0 bases and J lost 0 bases. Germline V gene sequence: CDR1 SGHRS, CDR2 YFSETQ. In DNA form, the CDR3 reads TGCGCCAGCAGCTTGGGGGGACAGGGGGCTAACTATGGCTACACCTTC. This sequence encodes CASSLGGQGANYGYTF.

This chain uses TRBV4-1 with TRBJ1-2; D is perhaps TRBD1 (6 bases). The CDR3 sequence is 16 residues long. Germline V gene data show CDR1 as MGHRA and CDR2 as YSYEKL. Trimming took 1 base from V and 2 from J, leaving 14 bases between them. In nucleotides, the CDR3 is TGCGCCAGCAGCCAAGGGGGGCAGAGCTTGAACTATGGCTACACCTTC. The encoded protein is CASSQGGQSLNYGYTF.

The V gene is TRBV29-1, the J gene TRBJ2-5; D is uncertain. This CDR3 region has 13 residues. The germline V gene encodes CDR1 SQVTM and CDR2 ANQGSEA. V was cut by 5 bases and J by 0 bases, with 10 bases left in between. This CDR3 reads CSVPPENQETQYF. The CDR3 nucleotides read TGCAGCGTTCCCCCCGAGAACCAAGAGACCCAGTACTTC.

CDR3 nucleotides: TGCGCCAGCAGCTTTGTTCAGGGGGCTTCTGAAGCTTTCTTT. Its protein product is CASSFVQGASEAFF. The V call is TRBV5-1, the J call TRBJ1-1, with 8 bases aligning to TRBD1. The germline gives CDR1 SGHRS, CDR2 YFSETQ. V shed 2 bases and J 6 bases; nucleotides not matched to a gene: 6. CDR3 length: 14 residues. Combining the CDR3 with reference TRBV5-1 and TRBJ1-1 gives the whole variable domain KAGVTQTPRYLIKTRGQQVTLSCSPISGHRSVSWYQQTPGQGLQFLFEYFSETQRNKGNFPGRFSGRQFSNSRSEMNVSTLELGDSALYLCASSFVQGASEAFFGQGTRLTVV.

This clone was detected a few times. The chain uses TRBV6-6 and TRBJ1-1, with D possibly matching TRBD1 (5 bases). Germline assignment: CDR1 MNHNY and CDR2 SVGAGI (reference sequence). The CDR3 has 12 residues. Between the trimmed V and J ends, which lost 4 bases and 3 bases, there was a span of 6 bases. Here the CDR3 DNA reads TGTGCCAGCAGTTCAGGGTACACTGAAGCTTTCTTT. It codes for CASSSGYTEAFF.

This clone has a single count. V usage is TRBV6-1 and J usage is TRBJ1-1; 8 positions agree with TRBD1. Germline V lookup: CDR1 MNHNS, CDR2 SASEGT. The length of the CDR3 is 15 residues. J lost 1 base, V lost 5 bases, and 6 bases had no gene match. The CDR3 sequence is CASSPGDRGNTEAFF. The CDR3 coding sequence is TGTGCCAGCAGTCCTGGCGACAGGGGGAACACTGAAGCTTTCTTT.